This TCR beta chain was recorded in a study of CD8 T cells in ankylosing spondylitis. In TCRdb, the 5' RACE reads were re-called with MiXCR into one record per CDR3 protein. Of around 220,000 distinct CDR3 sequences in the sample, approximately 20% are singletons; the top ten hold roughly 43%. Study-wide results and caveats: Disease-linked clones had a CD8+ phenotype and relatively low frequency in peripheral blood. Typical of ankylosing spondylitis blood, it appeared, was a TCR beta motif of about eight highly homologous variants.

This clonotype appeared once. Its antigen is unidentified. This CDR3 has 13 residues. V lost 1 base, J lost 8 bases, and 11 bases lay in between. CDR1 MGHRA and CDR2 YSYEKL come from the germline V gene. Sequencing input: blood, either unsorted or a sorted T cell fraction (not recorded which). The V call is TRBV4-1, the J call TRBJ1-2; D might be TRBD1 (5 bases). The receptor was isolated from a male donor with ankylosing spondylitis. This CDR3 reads CASSQVSGTGYTF. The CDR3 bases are TGCGCCAGCAGCCAAGTTTCAGGGACGGGCTACACCTTC.